Listed below are T cell receptor beta chains from one sample, sequenced in a study of blood T cells in healthy people across ages. TCRdb reprocessed the 5' RACE reads with MiXCR, giving one entry per CDR3 protein. The sample shows fewer than 2,000,000 distinct CDR3 sequences, roughly two fifths of them seen only once. What was sequenced was blood. The receptors were gathered from a human donor in good health. The CDR3 runs from the conserved cysteine through the conserved F or W.

V: TRBV20-1
J: TRBJ1-1
CDR3: CSARVNRVGRDTEAFF

V: TRBV20-1
J: TRBJ1-4
CDR3: CSARFAGTDYATNEKLFF

V: TRBV20-1
J: TRBJ1-2
CDR3: CSASIGAGGYTF

V: TRBV2
J: TRBJ1-1
CDR3: CASSQGQGMTEAFF

V: TRBV7-2
J: TRBJ1-1
CDR3: CASSLASPGGPTEAFF

V: TRBV20-1
J: TRBJ1-2
CDR3: CSAREVGGQGFNYGYTF

V: TRBV5-1
J: TRBJ2-1
CDR3: CASSLGVAGTYNEQFF

V: TRBV6-5
J: TRBJ1-5
CDR3: CASSPDPNRNQPQHF

V: TRBV29-1
J: TRBJ2-3
CDR3: CSSSSDTQYF

V: TRBV20-1
J: TRBJ2-5
CDR3: CSASWASGGQETRYF

V: TRBV28
J: TRBJ1-5
CDR3: CASSLGQNYQPQHF

V: TRBV4-3
J: TRBJ1-1
CDR3: CASSELTGGTEAFF

V: TRBV4-1
J: TRBJ2-1
CDR3: CASSQGQQGRGGNEQFF

V: TRBV28
J: TRBJ1-1
CDR3: CASSSGTGDVAFF

V: TRBV6-1
J: TRBJ1-5
CDR3: CASGEPRGQNQPQHF

V: TRBV27
J: TRBJ2-7
CDR3: CASSLRGPENEQYF

V: TRBV28
J: TRBJ2-3
CDR3: CASSFWATTQYF

V: TRBV7-9
J: TRBJ2-3
CDR3: CASSPKLGGETDTQYF

V: TRBV7-2
J: TRBJ2-1
CDR3: CASSLESYSYNEQFF

V: TRBV5-1
J: TRBJ2-1
CDR3: CASSRGTSGTEQFF

V: TRBV20-1
J: TRBJ1-5
CDR3: CSASGGGAHQPQHF

V: TRBV28
J: TRBJ2-7
CDR3: CASSMISGGYEQYF

V: TRBV2
J: TRBJ1-1
CDR3: CASSERQSNTEAFF

V: TRBV20-1
J: -
CDR3: CSGQGQSKNIQYF

V: TRBV6-5
J: TRBJ1-5
CDR3: CAGSYSVNQPQHF

V: TRBV20-1
J: TRBJ1-2
CDR3: CSAGGVTGAYGYTF

V: TRBV7-2
J: TRBJ2-1
CDR3: CASSLVNTGGPYNEQFF

V: TRBV5-1
J: TRBJ1-1
CDR3: CASNRDRSMNTEAFF

V: TRBV4-3
J: TRBJ2-1
CDR3: CASSRWEGDNEQFF

V: TRBV29-1
J: TRBJ2-3
CDR3: CSVEESGTADTQYF

V: TRBV4-3
J: TRBJ2-3
CDR3: CASSQDEWRGGDTQYF

V: TRBV7-9
J: TRBJ2-1
CDR3: CASSSIGPSSYNEQFF

V: TRBV3-1
J: TRBJ1-1
CDR3: CASSQIGGGPPAFF

V: TRBV9
J: TRBJ2-7
CDR3: CASSDQEGQYEQYF

V: TRBV10-3
J: TRBJ1-1
CDR3: CAISGGALNTEAFF

V: TRBV12-3/TRBV12-4
J: TRBJ1-4
CDR3: CASSFSVGETVSEKLFF

V: TRBV20-1
J: TRBJ2-3
CDR3: CSAVAGGNTDTQYF

V: TRBV5-1
J: TRBJ2-3
CDR3: CASRGRGGPTDTQYF

V: TRBV7-9
J: TRBJ2-1
CDR3: CASSSPYESYNEQFF

V: TRBV10-3
J: TRBJ2-5
CDR3: CAISELAGRGGTQYF

V: TRBV10-3
J: TRBJ2-5
CDR3: CAISTERGETQYF

V: TRBV10-3
J: TRBJ2-2
CDR3: CAIRAGEDTGELFF

V: TRBV5-1
J: TRBJ1-6
CDR3: CASSSRQGGNSPLHF

V: TRBV10-3
J: TRBJ2-3
CDR3: CAISESRSGVRDTQYF

V: TRBV6-1
J: TRBJ1-2
CDR3: CASSEARMVYGYTF

V: TRBV7-9
J: TRBJ2-1
CDR3: CASSFFLGATGHEQFF

V: TRBV7-9
J: TRBJ2-3
CDR3: CASSDSGASTDTQDF

V: TRBV18
J: TRBJ2-5
CDR3: CASSPRDRGYGQYF

V: TRBV3-1
J: TRBJ2-7
CDR3: CASSQDTGGTCSYEQYF

V: TRBV6-2/TRBV6-3
J: TRBJ1-4
CDR3: CASRTGGLGEKLFF

V: TRBV7-2
J: TRBJ1-1
CDR3: CASRQLRELTEAFF

V: TRBV5-1
J: TRBJ2-5
CDR3: CASSFQGLAGEETQYF

V: TRBV5-1
J: TRBJ2-5
CDR3: CASSSPPSGGAQETQYF

V: TRBV5-1
J: TRBJ1-1
CDR3: CASSLGGSIVPDTEAFF

V: TRBV7-2
J: TRBJ1-2
CDR3: CASSPNGGNGYTF

V: TRBV5-4
J: TRBJ2-5
CDR3: CASNTDTGAQETQYF

V: TRBV3-1
J: TRBJ1-4
CDR3: CASSYEGRPNEKLFF